These T cell receptor beta chains were read from a single sample in a study of metastatic and nonmetastatic thyroid tumors. Through MiXCR, TCRdb re-clonotyped the PCR reads. This table has about 92,000 clones, about 15% appearing once. The sample comprised blood. The receptors were gathered from a female donor with papillary thyroid cancer or a benign thyroid nodule (not recorded which). Some clones in this sample may be carry-over from other donors' samples. Each CDR3 is given with its conserved first and last residue. Fields, in order: D gene, J gene, V gene, CDR3 length, clone size, CDR3 DNA, CDR3 protein. D genes are given only for firm matches. Rows give clone size only sometimes, using once, few, many, or a class for an expanded clone.

>TRBD1|TRBJ1-1|TRBV5-1|16|many
TGCGCCAGCAGCTTTGAGGGGGCGGAGGGGGACACTGAAGCTTTCTTT
CASSFEGAEGDTEAFF
>TRBD1|TRBJ1-3|TRBV4-2|14|once
TGTGCCAGCAGCCTCAGGGGGGTTGTAAACACCATATATTTT
CASSLRGVVNTIYF
>.|TRBJ2-7|TRBV4-2|14|many
TGTGCCAGCAGCCAAGAGGCAGGGCTTTACGAGCAGTACTTC
CASSQEAGLYEQYF
>.|TRBJ1-6|TRBV6-9|14|.
TGTGCCAGCAGTGGCGACTACGGAAATCCTCCCCTCCACTTT
CASSGDYGNPPLHF
>.|TRBJ2-2|TRBV7-2|15|many
TGTGCCAGCAGCTTGGCGACAGGGAACACCGGGGAGCTGTTTTTT
CASSLATGNTGELFF
>TRBD2|TRBJ2-5|TRBV5-6|18|.
TGTGCCAGCAGCAAAGGGGGACTAGCGGGGGCCATTGGAGAGACCCAGTACTTC
CASSKGGLAGAIGETQYF
>.|TRBJ2-2|TRBV30|16|many
TGTGCCTGGAGTGTTAGGGGGTTCGCGAACACCGGGGAGCTGTTTTTT
CAWSVRGFANTGELFF
>.|TRBJ1-1|TRBV7-9|11|.
TGTGCCAGTTCAATAATGCCTGAAGCTTTCTTT
CASSIMPEAFF
>.|TRBJ1-5|TRBV5-1|19|.
TGCGCCAGCAGCCCTAATTGGGTTGGTGCGGTACCGCACAATCAGCCCCAGCATTTT
CASSPNWVGAVPHNQPQHF
>TRBD1|TRBJ2-1|TRBV27|14|many
TGTGCCAGCAGTCGCAGACAGGGTGTGGGTGAGCAGTTCTTC
CASSRRQGVGEQFF
>.|TRBJ1-6|TRBV5-1|13|.
TGCGCCAGCAGTGTGGCGGAGAAGTCACCCCTCCACTTT
CASSVAEKSPLHF
>.|TRBJ2-6|TRBV19|14|many
TGTGCCACCCGAGATTACTCTGGGGCCAACGTCCTGACTTTC
CATRDYSGANVLTF
>.|TRBJ1-3|TRBV5-5|14|few
TGTGCCAGCAGCCCGGCCGGGACTGGAAACACCATATATTTT
CASSPAGTGNTIYF
>.|TRBJ1-2|TRBV4-1|14|many
TGCGCCAGCAGCCAAGAAGGGCAGGGTAGGGGCTACACCTTC
CASSQEGQGRGYTF
>.|TRBJ2-5|TRBV5-1|18|many
TGCGCCAGCAGCTCACCTACTGGTATATCAGGGGCGAAGGAGACCCAGTACTTC
CASSSPTGISGAKETQYF
>.|TRBJ1-1|TRBV7-9|15|.
TGTGCCAGCAGCTTAGTTTCCGCATGGGGCGCTGAAGCTTTTTTT
CASSLVSAWGAEAFF
>.|TRBJ2-7|TRBV27|15|.
TGTGCCAGCAGCATTTTGGGGGGACGTGGGTACGAGCAGTACTTC
CASSILGGRGYEQYF
>TRBD1|TRBJ1-2|TRBV7-9|13|many
TGTGCCAGCAGCTCCGGACAGGGGTATGGCTACACCTTC
CASSSGQGYGYTF
>.|TRBJ1-2|TRBV5-1|13|many
TGCGCCAGCAGCTTTGACACAAACTATGGCTACACCTTC
CASSFDTNYGYTF
>TRBD2|TRBJ2-3|TRBV5-4|15|many
TGTGCCAGCAGGTTAGCGGGGCCGAGCACAGATACGCAGTATTTT
CASRLAGPSTDTQYF
>TRBD2|TRBJ2-3|TRBV5-1|17|.
TGCGCCAGCAGTCGTAGCGGGGGTGATTATAATTCAGATACGCAGTATTTT
CASSRSGGDYNSDTQYF
>.|TRBJ1-1|TRBV12-3/TRBV12-4|17|many
TGTGCCAGCAGTTTAGCGCTCGGGGGCGCGGGGAACACTGAAGCTTTCTTT
CASSLALGGAGNTEAFF
>.|TRBJ2-3|TRBV20-1|14|many
TGCAGTGCCACAGGACACCTAGGCCCAGATACGCAGTATTTT
CSATGHLGPDTQYF
>TRBD1|TRBJ1-5|TRBV19|18|many
TGTGCCAGTAGTGCGTCGGGACAGTGGGGATATAGCAATCAGCCCCAGCATTTT
CASSASGQWGYSNQPQHF
>TRBD1|TRBJ1-5|TRBV20-1|17|many
TGCAGTGCTAGAGATAGGAATTGGGGACAGGGTAATCAGCCCCAGCATTTT
CSARDRNWGQGNQPQHF
>.|TRBJ2-2|TRBV20-1|15|many
TGCAGTGCTTCACCGGGACATCTGAACACCGGGGAGCTGTTTTTT
CSASPGHLNTGELFF
>TRBD1|TRBJ2-6|TRBV6-1|15|many
TGTGCCAGCTCTGGACAGGTCTCTGGGGCCAACGTCCTGACTTTC
CASSGQVSGANVLTF
>.|TRBJ2-3|TRBV6-2/TRBV6-3|11|many
TGTGCCAGCAGTATAATCGATACGCAGTATTTT
CASSIIDTQYF
>.|TRBJ2-6|TRBV6-5|16|many
TGTGCCAGCAGTTACTCCGACACAACTGGGGCCAACGTCCTGACTTTC
CASSYSDTTGANVLTF
>.|TRBJ2-3|TRBV5-5|14|.
TGTGCCAGCAGCCAACCCCTCCAGGGTAATACGCAGTATTTT
CASSQPLQGNTQYF
>TRBD2|TRBJ2-7|TRBV6-1|16|many
TGTGCCAGCAGTGAAGAGTTAGCGGGGGGTAACTACGAGCAGTACTTC
CASSEELAGGNYEQYF
>TRBD1|TRBJ1-3|TRBV2|14|few
TGTGCCAGAAATACAGGGGACTCTGGAAACACCATATATTTT
CARNTGDSGNTIYF
>TRBD2|TRBJ2-3|TRBV5-6|15|many
TGTGCCAGCAGCCTAGCGGGGGGTAGGACAGATACGCAGTATTTT
CASSLAGGRTDTQYF
>TRBD2|TRBJ2-7|TRBV9|12|many
TGTGCCAGCAGCGACCCGGGAGGCGAGCAGTACTTC
CASSDPGGEQYF
>.|TRBJ2-6|TRBV28|17|many
TGTGCCAGCAGTTTCGGCATGGGGGCAGATGGGGCCAACGTCCTGACTTTC
CASSFGMGADGANVLTF
>TRBD1|TRBJ2-3|TRBV10-3|13|many
TGTGCCATCAGTGAGGAAACAGGGGGCAGGCAGTATTTT
CAISEETGGRQYF
>.|TRBJ2-2|TRBV24-1|16|many
TGTGCCACCAGTGATTTGCAAGGGGGAGACACCGGGGAGCTGTTTTTT
CATSDLQGGDTGELFF
>.|TRBJ2-7|TRBV15|16|few
TGTGCCACCGGCAGATTGACCGGGACACGACCGTACGAGCAGTACTTC
CATGRLTGTRPYEQYF
>.|TRBJ2-7|TRBV10-3|14|many
TGTGCCATCAGTGTGTGTCAGGGGTCCTACGAGCAGTACTTC
CAISVCQGSYEQYF
>.|TRBJ1-3|TRBV14|16|many
TGTGCCAGCAGCCAAGCCGCCGGAACCCGAGGAAACACCATATATTTT
CASSQAAGTRGNTIYF
>.|TRBJ2-2|TRBV7-2|12|many
TGTGCCAGCAGCTTAGACGCCGGGGAGCTGTTTTTT
CASSLDAGELFF
>.|TRBJ1-3|TRBV19|14|many
TGTGCCAGTAGTAGCCTCAGCTCTGGAAACACCATATATTTT
CASSSLSSGNTIYF
>.|TRBJ2-7|TRBV18|12|many
TGTGCCAGCTCACCATGGCGAGGGGAGCAGTACTTC
CASSPWRGEQYF
>.|TRBJ1-5|TRBV20-1|13|many
TGCAGTGCTAGCGGACATTGGAATCAGCCCCAGCATTTT
CSASGHWNQPQHF
>.|TRBJ1-2|TRBV20-1|14|many
TGCAGTGCTAGAAGGGCAGGGTCGGGTTATGGCTACACCTTC
CSARRAGSGYGYTF
>TRBD1|TRBJ2-7|TRBV20-1|16|many
TGCAGTGCTAGGCCACCGGGACAGGGGTTCATGTGGGAGCAGTACTTC
CSARPPGQGFMWEQYF